This T cell receptor beta chain appears in the sequencing data of a study of blood T cell repertoires in COVID-19. Assay used: immunoSEQ multiplex PCR; TCRdb lists only in-frame clones, some missing. The sample lists around 68,000 clones, approximately 93% seen once, with roughly 3% in the top ten. This receptor was taken from a man aged 65 to 85 with active COVID-19. Sequenced sample: peripheral blood.

CDR3 sequence reads: CASSLDAGGGETQYF. The CDR3 DNA reads TGTGCCAGCAGCTTAGATGCGGGGGGAGGGGAGACCCAGTACTTC. The chain joins TRBV11-2 to TRBJ2-5; 8 nucleotides match TRBD2. Per the germline V gene, CDR1 is SGHAT and CDR2 is FQNNGV. CDR3 length equals 15 residues. With V trimmed by 0 bases and J by 5 bases, 5 bases remained unmatched.